This T cell receptor beta chain was recorded in a study of cytomegalovirus exposure and HLA in healthy donors (dated by TCRdb to about 2017). In the study overall: An earlier analysis of approximately 590 of the donors reported approximately 270 Gb of sequence data and roughly 100 million unique TCR beta sequences from about 179 million T cells. Roughly 300 gigabases of sequencing data and around 85 million unique TCR sequences made up an early release that covered 500 to 700 HLA-typed donors. Of the 350 to 400 genotyped donors, about 84% fell in the genetic ancestry cluster associated with self-reported Caucasian donors. The aim of the study was to test whether cataloging public T cell receptors could identify signatures of past pathogen exposure. Using immunosequencing, the study profiled T cell repertoires from 666 subjects and related those repertoires to cytomegalovirus serostatus. Besides the first cohort of around 700 subjects, a separate validation cohort made up of roughly 120 different subjects was used. To predict cytomegalovirus infection status, the study combined high-throughput TCR immunosequencing, statistical association of individual TCRs with disease status, and machine learning. A later analysis re-examined previously published TCR beta repertoires from more than 550 donors and added high-resolution HLA genotyping to investigate patterns of TCR occurrence. Rather than drawing on any new phenotypic data, the later analysis identified candidate immune exposures from TCR beta sequences and the way those sequences occurred across donors. An earlier analysis of 587 of the donors used high-throughput TCR beta sequencing to judge whether each TCR beta V gene segment behaved as functional or pseudogenic. Alongside the repertoire data, information on donor age, sex, ethnicity and CMV serostatus was compiled. Genome-wide SNP genotypes for about 65% of the roughly 670 donors were used in a later genetic analysis, which treated that subset as a discovery cohort. All discovery cohort repertoires had been generated on a single sequencing platform. HLA typing covered class I and class II loci at four-digit resolution. The number of donors typed differed by locus, with about 629-640 for A, B, C, DRB1 and DQB1, 522 for DQA1, over 600 for DPA1, and roughly 450 for DPB1. Roughly five DR-DQ haplotypes were handled as single units for association and clustering, since linkage in the cohort was strong. Across some 400 genotyped donors of the cohort, an average of roughly 230,000 unique TCR beta nucleotide sequences per donor were sequenced, and 15% to 20% of those sequences were non-productive.

Note on this clone: This receptor's antigen is unknown. The input lacks base qualities; no much larger clone sits a single base away.

The library was produced with the immunoSEQ multiplex PCR assay. For the multiplex PCR, a mixture combining 60 forward primers for TCR Vbeta segments and 13 reverse primers for TCR Jbeta segments was used. The CDR3 region of rearranged TCR beta genes was amplified from genomic DNA by a multiplex PCR assay. On the Illumina HiSeq System, the amplified TCR beta libraries were sequenced as 87-base-pair reads. In the authors' own workflow: A later analysis counted around 72 million unique TCR beta chains across the 700 or so repertoires, and around 12 million of these chains were shared by at least two donors. Raw reads were error-corrected and collapsed into unique sequences by a nearest-neighbor algorithm in which closely related sequences were merged to remove PCR and sequencing errors. CDR3 sequences were aligned to IMGT reference sequences to assign V, D and J gene segments. For a sequence to be retained, a match of at least six nucleotides to both a V gene segment and a J gene segment was required. Rearrangements were called productive when the CDR3 lacked stop codons and stayed in frame with V and J; all others were non-productive. CDR3 was defined according to IMGT convention as the region running from the second conserved V-encoded cysteine to the conserved J-encoded phenylalanine. Sequences without an unambiguous match to a single V gene segment were excluded from the earlier analysis of about 600 of the donors. An earlier analysis of 500 to 700 of the donors classified V segments as functional when productive rearrangements were above 56.7% and as segregating when the standard deviation between donors was above 5%. To diagnose cytomegalovirus status from the catalog of TCR beta chain sequences, a statistical classification framework was built. In a later analysis, V and J genes were assigned by comparing TCR nucleotide sequences against IMGT/GENE-DB human TR gene sequences. The TCRdist pipeline was used in a later analysis to assign CDR3 sequences and most-parsimonious VDJ recombination scenarios. In a later analysis, each TCR beta chain was defined by its CDR3 amino acid sequence together with its V-gene family, and reads lacking a unique V-gene family were excluded. As a way to deal with suspected cross-contamination and a sequencing artifact, a later analysis dropped 450 to 600 nucleotide sequences that were highly shared and had low generation probability. A later analysis calculated a clonal expansion index for each public chain from normalized within-repertoire ranks of inferred template counts. A later analysis computed generation probabilities with a VDJ recombination model fitted to out-of-frame rearrangements, and checked the results against IGoR. In a later analysis, TCR-TCR, TCR-HLA and TCR-CMV co-occurrence was scored with hypergeometric tests, and a repertoire-size bias correction was applied to TCR pairs. False discovery rates were estimated in a later analysis by permuting HLA or CMV assignments 20 times. In a later analysis, co-occurring TCRs were grouped with DBSCAN, and TCRdist sequence similarity was added when clustering was performed within HLA-allele-positive subsets. Co-occurrence clustering excluded repertoires with fewer than 30,000 or more than 120,000 public chains, plus five with anomalous nucleotide sharing. TCRdb limited this immuneACCESS table to in-frame rearrangements with V and J called. A share of clones is missing; checked studies link under half to unresolved V genes, and the rest is unexplained. V and J calls and clone size are copied from that table; D and trimming were computed from the DNA. In all, the sample holds roughly 60,000 clones, and roughly 80% of those were seen once. Of the sample, 2.5% to 3.5% falls within the top ten clones.

The cohort comprised fewer than 750 healthy bone marrow donors. At the time of sampling, every cohort member was nominally healthy, though immune exposures that went unrecorded were likely present. The donor was CMV seropositive and was included in the group of around 300 seropositive cohort members. A peripheral blood sample was collected from each donor, and TCR beta sequencing was performed on peripheral blood mononuclear cells. Genomic DNA extraction from the blood cell samples was performed with the Qiagen DNeasy Blood Extraction Kit. The CDR3 has 16 amino acids, counting the end cysteine and phenylalanine. The sequence is cut down to CDR3 DNA, 48 bases in frame from base 1. Trimming removed 4 bases from V and 9 bases from J; the gene matches leave 13 bases unexplained. In the germline V gene, CDR1 corresponds to SGHRS and CDR2 to YFSETQ. Results and caveats for the whole study, not just this receptor: Because counts were too low, roughly 18 rarely observed V segments, including chromosome 9 orphons, were left out of the earlier analysis of several hundred of the donors. In vitro tests confirmed that a few of the cytomegalovirus-associated TCR beta chains recognize cytomegalovirus antigens. The sequencing pipeline was judged likely to have produced a cluster of highly shared sequence variants as a technical artifact. A later analysis found that HLA-associated TCR beta chains were more clonally expanded and had lower generation probabilities than equally common non-associated chains. The presence/absence analyses assumed that sequencing depth was roughly uniform across donors, and that assumption may not be true. A further reported finding was that TCR beta sequences accurately predicted the HLA-A and HLA-B alleles for most subjects in the first cohort. Immune exposure information for the cohort was limited to CMV serostatus. Some IMGT-functional V segments, including TRBV6-2 and TRBV6-3, could not be distinguished by the 87-base-pair reads and were therefore excluded. This cohort had only TCR beta chains sequenced, and the lack of alpha or paired-chain data limited which features could be detected. A later genetic analysis associated a missense DCLRE1C variant with V-gene and J-gene trimming of TCR beta chains, and an independent cohort replicated the association. Linkage disequilibrium might explain the correlated functional status among segregating V segments, but an unknown experimental factor could not be ruled out. A total of 150 or so TCR beta chains were listed by the study as associated with cytomegalovirus. Specific HLA alleles were associated with 15,000 to 20,000 TCR beta sequences at a false discovery rate of 0.05 in a later analysis. Because HLA typing was unavailable for some donors at each locus, only the typed subset was used in association tests. In an earlier analysis of fewer than 700 of the donors, most TCR beta V segments appeared in productive rearrangements about 87% or about 30% of the time, broadly matching IMGT annotations. In both the original and validation cohorts, the classifier was reported to diagnose cytomegalovirus status with high specificity and sensitivity. Across donors, most TCR sequences were observed very rarely, whereas some public TCRs were present in many individuals. Compared with the 666-donor mean, donors in an Asian-associated ancestry cluster had fewer N-insertions in productive TCRs, according to a later genetic analysis. Most CMV-associated TCR beta chains appeared to be HLA-restricted in a later analysis, and the HLA associations seemed to be driven largely by CMV exposure. In a later analysis, TCR association rates were found to vary across HLA loci, with the most associated TCRs seen for DRB1 alleles and the fewest for HLA-C alleles. A later analysis reported that several top co-occurrence clusters appeared linked to parvovirus B19, influenza, CMV and Epstein-Barr virus. It was suggested by the authors that the approach could potentially be generalized to other disease states and immunological phenotypes. When HLA alleles, especially DR and DQ, strongly co-occurred, TCR associations were difficult to assign to individual alleles.

The TCR originated in a middle-aged woman in good health and CMV-seropositive. The sequence is built from TRBV5-1 and TRBJ2-1, with TRBD2 matching 10 junction bases. Sequencing input: PBMCs. At the DNA level, the sequence is TGCGCCAGCAGCCCCTCCGCTAGCGGGGGCCAGGGTGAGCAGTTCTTC. It encodes CASSPSASGGQGEQFF.